This record looks at one T cell receptor (beta chain) sequence and its context. Its binding antigen is unknown. Base qualities are not at hand, and no much larger clone is one base apart. These data are taken from a study of T cell responses to AZD1222 COVID-19 vaccine (dated by TCRdb to the early 2020s). Regarding the complete study: AZD1222 recipients with second doses at about 4 weeks or about 12 weeks were pooled, because spike-specific TCR depth and breadth did not differ between schedules. A total of 230 to 250 trial participants underwent TCR sequencing, of whom about 210 received two doses of AZD1222 and around 26 received two doses of the MenACWY control vaccine. Enrollment into the trials was organized by age into subgroups of 18-55, 56-69 and 70-plus years, and those subgroups contained 148, 28 and 57 TCR-sequenced participants, respectively.

The CDR3 regions of human TCRbeta chains were subjected to immunosequencing. The authors processed their data as follows. Repertoire TCRs were matched against a reference library of SARS-CoV-2-specific TCRs generated with the MIRA antigen-specificity platform. Breadth was defined as the fraction of unique TCRs that were SARS-CoV-2-associated, and depth was defined as the fraction of total T cells that were SARS-CoV-2-associated. Each spike-specific TCR was assigned to its reactive spike region and to a CD4 or CD8 class using the MIRA data. Log10-transformed breadth and depth values were compared by one-way ANOVA with Sidak's multiple comparisons tests. TCRdb re-hosts the immuneACCESS table, in-frame sequences only. Its copies lack some clones; in the studies checked, an unresolved V gene accounts for under half of them, and the cause for the rest is not known. V, J and clone size derive from that table, while D and trimming were established from the DNA sequence. The sample table holds some 170,000 clones, of which 85% to 95% were seen once. Less than 3% of the sample belongs to the ten largest clones.

The time point label, read with the paper, signifies: baseline before first vaccination. The vaccinee samples were drawn from two UK trials, COV001 and COV002, one of which was a single-blind randomized controlled phase 2/3 trial testing AZD1222 (ChAdOx1 nCoV-19) in healthy adults. Trial participant PBMC samples were collected at day 0 and day 28 after the second dose for TCRbeta chain sequencing. Taken from the germline V gene, the CDR1 and CDR2 loops are LGHNA and YNFKEQ. Germline trimming amounts to 2 bases on V and 5 bases on J, with 2 as the count of junction bases outside the gene matches. The CDR3 numbers 15 residues from cysteine through phenylalanine. The sequence is cut down to CDR3 DNA, 45 bases in frame from base 1. Paper-wide results and their limitations: After two AZD1222 doses, both the breadth and the depth of spike-specific TCRs were significantly higher than at day 0 and than in MenACWY recipients. The 56-69-year group was small, and its depth increase did not reach significance, likely because of low power. Nearly half of unique spike-specific TCRs reportedly recognized epitopes outside regions mutated in the B.1.351 and B.1.1.7 variants. Conclusions about previously exposed vaccinees are limited because only a handful of AZD1222 recipients were SARS-CoV-2 seropositive at baseline. CD4 TCRs associated with the vaccine covered the entire spike protein, and the dominant responses were in regions 160-218 and 743-854. Participants were mostly white British, with more females than males. The authors suggested clonal diversity may have been underestimated. No day 14 peak-response samples were available, so repertoires were characterized only after the peak T cell response.

Here the sequenced sample was peripheral blood, taken on day 0 of AZD1222 vaccination. The chain is made from TRBV4-2 and TRBJ2-7, and 14 junctional nucleotides match TRBD2. The sequence was obtained from an adult in good health. The CDR3 loop reads CASSQPGLAGDEQYF. The DNA sequence reads TGTGCCAGCAGCCAACCGGGACTAGCGGGAGACGAGCAGTACTTC.